Listed below are T cell receptor beta chains from one sample, sequenced in a study of T-cell reconstitution after alpha-beta-depleted transplantation in children. TCRdb fed the PCR reads into MiXCR, producing one record per CDR3 protein. The data contain around 450,000 distinct CDR3 sequences, roughly a tenth of them seen just once; the ten biggest clones take up approximately 2%. The material was PBMCs, obtained before TCRalphabeta/CD19-depleted stem cell transplant. The receptor set was obtained from a child aged 2-9 years with inherited bone marrow failure, due to receive a stem cell transplant. Both conserved end residues are part of each CDR3. The D gene is left open where the match is weak. Some rows have no size entry. The others give once, few or many, or a class for an expanded clone.

many	NA	TRBV6-2/TRBV6-3	TRBJ2-5	TGTGCCAGCAGTTACGCCTTCGTGTCAGAGACCCAGTACTTC	CASSYAFVSETQYF
many	TRBD2	TRBV4-3	TRBJ2-7	TGCGCCAGCAGCCGATGGCTAGCGGGAGGCTCCTACGAGCAGTACTTC	CASSRWLAGGSYEQYF
many	TRBD2	TRBV11-2	TRBJ2-1	TGTGCCAGCAGCTTAGTATTAGCGGGAGGACACAATGAGCAGTTCTTC	CASSLVLAGGHNEQFF
many	NA	TRBV5-1	TRBJ2-1	TGCGCCAGCAGCTTGAACTGGGGGGGCCGGGGCAATGAGCAGTTCTTC	CASSLNWGGRGNEQFF
many	NA	TRBV7-2	TRBJ2-3	TGTGCCAGCAGCCCATTGATCCGCGGAGATACGCAGTATTTT	CASSPLIRGDTQYF
many	NA	TRBV7-6	TRBJ2-1	TGTGCCAGCAGCTTATCACGTGCCTCCTACAATGAGCAGTTCTTC	CASSLSRASYNEQFF
many	NA	TRBV28	TRBJ2-7	TGTGCCAGCAGTTGGTCAGAGACCTACGAGCAGTACTTC	CASSWSETYEQYF
many	TRBD2	TRBV28	TRBJ2-7	TGTGCCAGCAGTCAACCCTCTAGCGGGAGGGCGGGCGAGCAGTACTTC	CASSQPSSGRAGEQYF
NA	TRBD1	TRBV20-1	TRBJ2-1	TGCTGTGCGGACAACCGGGACAGGGAATACAATGAGCAGTTCTTC	CCADNRDREYNEQFF
many	NA	TRBV7-2	TRBJ2-7	TGTGCCAGCAGCTTAGACGGGCTGGGGTACGAGCAGTACTTC	CASSLDGLGYEQYF
NA	TRBD2	TRBV7-2	TRBJ2-3	TGTGCCAGCAGCTCCAAACTAGCGGGAGTTTTGACAGATACGCAGTATTTT	CASSSKLAGVLTDTQYF
many	NA	TRBV18	TRBJ2-7	TGTGCCAGCTCACCACCCCTCTCGTATTACGAGCAGTACTTC	CASSPPLSYYEQYF
many	TRBD2	TRBV20-1	TRBJ2-3	TGCAGTGCTAGGAGAAGCGGGAGGGGCACAGATACGCAGTATTTT	CSARRSGRGTDTQYF
many	NA	TRBV11-2	TRBJ1-2	TGTGCCAGCAGCTTAGGTGGGGGGGATGGCTACACCTTC	CASSLGGGDGYTF
NA	NA	TRBV4-3	TRBJ1-4	TGCGCCAGCAGCCAAGATCCCGTGAGGGGCGGTGAAAAACTGTTTTTT	CASSQDPVRGGEKLFF
NA	NA	TRBV20-1	TRBJ2-7	TGCAGTGCTAGGGTGGGAGGTAGGTCGAACGAGCAGTACTTC	CSARVGGRSNEQYF
many	TRBD1	TRBV12-3/TRBV12-4	TRBJ2-2	TGTGCCAGTCAGGACAGGGGAGCGGGGGAGCTGTTTTTT	CASQDRGAGELFF
many	TRBD1	TRBV20-1	TRBJ1-4	TGCAGTGCACTGACAGGGTCTAATGAAAAACTGTTTTTT	CSALTGSNEKLFF
many	NA	TRBV29-1	TRBJ2-7	TGCAGCGCTGGGGATAACCCCTACGAGCAGTACTTC	CSAGDNPYEQYF
many	NA	TRBV29-1	TRBJ2-2	TGCAGCGTTGACCCCGGCAGCACCGGGGAGCTGTTTTTT	CSVDPGSTGELFF
many	NA	TRBV7-8	TRBJ2-1	TGTGCCAGCAGCCGAGAGGACTTCCTAGAGCAGTTCTTC	CASSREDFLEQFF
NA	NA	TRBV7-2	TRBJ2-1	TGTGCCAGCATCGGGGGGACAAGCTCCTACAATGAGCAGTTCTTC	CASIGGTSSYNEQFF
NA	NA	TRBV28	TRBJ2-7	TGTGCCAGCAGTTTAACCCCCCGGCGGCGGGAGCAGTACTTC	CASSLTPRRREQYF
many	TRBD1	TRBV6-2/TRBV6-3	TRBJ2-5	TGTGCCAGCAGTTACTACCTACAGGGGCAAGAGACCCAGTACTTC	CASSYYLQGQETQYF
few	TRBD2	TRBV12-3/TRBV12-4	TRBJ2-3	TGTGCCAGCAGTTGGCCCGTGGAGCCTAGCGGGGAAACAGATACGCAGTATTTT	CASSWPVEPSGETDTQYF
NA	NA	TRBV12-3/TRBV12-4	TRBJ2-2	TGTGCCAGCAGTTTACCCATAGATACCCGGAACACCGGGGAGCTGTTTTTT	CASSLPIDTRNTGELFF
many	NA	TRBV15	TRBJ1-5	TGTGCCAGCGGAGCGGACCCCAATCAGCCCCAGCATTTT	CASGADPNQPQHF
NA	TRBD2	TRBV20-1	TRBJ2-1	TGCAGTGCTAGAGGACTAGCGGGGACCTTTGAGCAGTTCTTC	CSARGLAGTFEQFF
many	NA	TRBV5-1	TRBJ2-7	TGCGCCAGCAGAACTCAGGGGGGGGGTACCTACGAGCAGTACTTC	CASRTQGGGTYEQYF
many	NA	TRBV7-9	TRBJ1-2	TGTGCCAGCAGTTGGTTACAATCGGGAGAGGGCTACACCTTC	CASSWLQSGEGYTF
many	NA	TRBV7-2	TRBJ2-3	TGTGCCAGCAGCCTTGGGTGGACAGATACGCAGTATTTT	CASSLGWTDTQYF
few	TRBD1	TRBV30	TRBJ1-3	TGTGCCTGGGGGACAGTCTCTGGAAACACCATATATTTT	CAWGTVSGNTIYF
many	NA	TRBV20-1	TRBJ1-2	TGCAGTGCTTCACTCGGGGGAGTTGAGGGCTACACCTTC	CSASLGGVEGYTF
NA	TRBD2	TRBV12-3/TRBV12-4	TRBJ2-1	TGTGCCAGCAGCCACCATCCTGGGACTAGCGGGACGGATGAGCAGTTCTTC	CASSHHPGTSGTDEQFF
many	NA	TRBV4-3	TRBJ2-5	TGCGCCAGCAGCCAAGAGGCCACGCGGCAAGAGACCCAGTACTTC	CASSQEATRQETQYF
many	NA	TRBV5-1	TRBJ2-3	TGCGCCAGCAGCTTGGAGTTTCCAGATACGCAGTATTTT	CASSLEFPDTQYF
many	NA	TRBV5-1	TRBJ2-2	TGCGCCAGCAGTTTAGGACAGCTGGGAACCGGGGAGCTGTTTTTT	CASSLGQLGTGELFF
many	TRBD2	TRBV6-5	TRBJ2-1	TGTGCCAGCAGTTACTCCCTAGCGGGGGTATCCTACAATGAGCAGTTCTTC	CASSYSLAGVSYNEQFF
many	NA	TRBV28	TRBJ1-6	TGTGCCAGCAGTTTACGTATTTATAATTCACCCCTCCACTTT	CASSLRIYNSPLHF
few	NA	TRBV29-1	TRBJ2-3	TGCAGCGTTGGAAAGGGGAACACAGATACGCAGTATTTT	CSVGKGNTDTQYF
NA	NA	TRBV20-1	TRBJ2-7	TGCAGTGCTGACCTTCCAATCCTCGGGCAGTACTTC	CSADLPILGQYF
many	NA	TRBV12-3/TRBV12-4	TRBJ1-5	TGTGCCAGCAGTTTAGTGGGTGGAAGAGGCAATCAGCCCCAGCATTTT	CASSLVGGRGNQPQHF
many	TRBD1	TRBV20-1	TRBJ1-4	TGCAGTGCCCAGACAGGGGCTAATGAAAAACTGTTTTTT	CSAQTGANEKLFF
many	TRBD2	TRBV4-1	TRBJ2-7	TGCGCCAGCAGCCAAGGGGCGGGAGAGGGCTCCTACGAGCAGTACTTC	CASSQGAGEGSYEQYF
NA	NA	TRBV6-1	TRBJ2-7	TGTGCCAGCAGTCAGGGGTGGAACGAGCAGTACTTC	CASSQGWNEQYF
many	NA	TRBV4-1	TRBJ2-2	TGCGCCAGCAGCCAGCGTAGGGGGGTAACCGGGGAGCTGTTTTTT	CASSQRRGVTGELFF
NA	NA	TRBV7-6	TRBJ2-7	TGTGACAGCAGCTTAGCTCGCTCCTACGAGCAGTACTTC	CDSSLARSYEQYF
many	TRBD2	TRBV30	TRBJ2-7	TGTGCCTGGAGTGTACGGGGGGAGGCCTCCTACGAGCAGTACTTC	CAWSVRGEASYEQYF
NA	TRBD2	TRBV7-2	TRBJ2-3	TGTGCCAGCAGCCTACTAGCGGGACTAGCGGCGGGGGGGACGCAGTATTTT	CASSLLAGLAAGGTQYF
many	NA	TRBV12-3/TRBV12-4	TRBJ2-3	TGTGCCAGCAGTGGGAATACAGATACGCAGTATTTT	CASSGNTDTQYF